Listed below are T cell receptor beta chains from one sample, sequenced in a study of T cells in Graves' hyperthyroidism and ophthalmopathy. TCRdb called the multiplex PCR reads again in MiXCR, with one record for every CDR3 protein. Of over 400,000 distinct CDR3 sequences in the sample, about 22% were seen once. Input material: blood. The receptors stem from a woman in her sixties or seventies with Graves' ophthalmopathy. Each CDR3 is given with its conserved first and last residue. The order of the fields is clone size, V gene, D gene, J gene, CDR3 protein, CDR3 DNA. D genes are given only for firm matches. Only some rows state a clone size, as once, few, many or a class for expanded clones.

abundance: many; v_gene: TRBV7-3; d_gene: NA; j_gene: TRBJ2-5; CDR3aa: CASSLMGGRGETQYF; CDR3nt: TGTGCCAGCAGCTTAATGGGGGGGCGCGGAGAGACCCAGTACTTC
abundance: NA; v_gene: TRBV19; d_gene: TRBD1; j_gene: TRBJ2-1; CDR3aa: CASSVGTGAHNEQFF; CDR3nt: TGTGCCAGTAGTGTAGGGACAGGGGCCCACAATGAGCAGTTCTTC
abundance: few; v_gene: TRBV14; d_gene: TRBD1; j_gene: TRBJ1-2; CDR3aa: CASSQRRGTGGDYGYTF; CDR3nt: TGTGCCAGCAGCCAACGCCGCGGGACAGGTGGGGACTATGGCTACACCTTC
abundance: NA; v_gene: TRBV5-1; d_gene: NA; j_gene: TRBJ2-5; CDR3aa: CASSLDTAGTRYF; CDR3nt: TGCGCCAGCAGCTTGGATACGGCCGGGACCCGGTACTTC
abundance: NA; v_gene: TRBV29-1; d_gene: TRBD1; j_gene: TRBJ1-2; CDR3aa: CSAWTGSIDGYTF; CDR3nt: TGCAGCGCCTGGACAGGTTCTATCGATGGCTACACCTTC
abundance: NA; v_gene: TRBV27; d_gene: TRBD1; j_gene: TRBJ1-1; CDR3aa: CASSKVRTGGTEAFF; CDR3nt: TGTGCCAGCTCAAAAGTCCGGACAGGGGGGACTGAAGCTTTCTTT
abundance: NA; v_gene: TRBV30; d_gene: NA; j_gene: TRBJ1-3; CDR3aa: CAWDAAGNTIYF; CDR3nt: TGTGCCTGGGACGCCGCGGGAAACACCATATATTTT
abundance: few; v_gene: TRBV12-3/TRBV12-4; d_gene: NA; j_gene: TRBJ2-3; CDR3aa: CASSLGAGGIDNTQYF; CDR3nt: TGTGCCAGCAGTCTAGGGGCGGGCGGGATTGACAATACGCAGTATTTT
abundance: NA; v_gene: TRBV6-2/TRBV6-3; d_gene: TRBD2; j_gene: TRBJ2-3; CDR3aa: CASSRLAGGPSDTQYF; CDR3nt: TGTGCCAGCAGTCGTCTAGCGGGAGGGCCCTCAGATACGCAGTATTTT
abundance: few; v_gene: TRBV20-1; d_gene: NA; j_gene: TRBJ2-3; CDR3aa: CSERTSGDTQYF; CDR3nt: TGCAGTGAGCGGACTTCCGGTGATACGCAGTATTTT
abundance: NA; v_gene: TRBV6-1; d_gene: TRBD2; j_gene: TRBJ2-1; CDR3aa: CASTPGGAASEQFF; CDR3nt: TGTGCCAGCACCCCGGGGGGGGCGGCAAGTGAGCAGTTCTTC
abundance: NA; v_gene: TRBV3-1; d_gene: NA; j_gene: TRBJ2-1; CDR3aa: CASSQAAGLNEQFF; CDR3nt: TGTGCCAGCAGCCAAGCGGCAGGTCTCAATGAGCAGTTCTTC
abundance: many; v_gene: TRBV30; d_gene: NA; j_gene: TRBJ2-5; CDR3aa: CAWSIGETQYF; CDR3nt: TGTGCCTGGAGTATCGGGGAGACCCAGTACTTC
abundance: NA; v_gene: TRBV28; d_gene: TRBD1; j_gene: TRBJ1-6; CDR3aa: CASSSLGQGDSPLHF; CDR3nt: TGTGCCAGCAGTTCCCTGGGGCAGGGGGATTCACCCCTCCACTTT
abundance: NA; v_gene: TRBV19; d_gene: NA; j_gene: TRBJ2-3; CDR3aa: CASSIRGTDTQYF; CDR3nt: TGTGCCAGTAGTATAAGAGGAACAGATACGCAGTATTTT
abundance: NA; v_gene: TRBV5-1; d_gene: NA; j_gene: TRBJ2-7; CDR3aa: CASTGDLGPYEQYF; CDR3nt: TGCGCCAGCACCGGGGACTTGGGGCCGTACGAGCAGTACTTC
abundance: few; v_gene: TRBV15; d_gene: NA; j_gene: TRBJ1-5; CDR3aa: CATSRGAGRGNQPQHF; CDR3nt: TGTGCCACCAGCAGAGGGGCGGGCAGGGGCAATCAGCCCCAGCATTTT
abundance: many; v_gene: TRBV12-3/TRBV12-4; d_gene: TRBD2; j_gene: TRBJ2-3; CDR3aa: CASSGYLLADEGDTQYF; CDR3nt: TGTGCCAGCAGTGGCTATCTACTAGCGGATGAGGGAGATACGCAGTATTTT
abundance: NA; v_gene: TRBV10-3; d_gene: NA; j_gene: TRBJ1-4; CDR3aa: CAISAGQGANEKLFF; CDR3nt: TGTGCCATCAGCGCTGGGCAGGGCGCCAATGAAAAACTGTTTTTT
abundance: NA; v_gene: TRBV7-8; d_gene: NA; j_gene: TRBJ2-1; CDR3aa: CASSPNQAYFNEQFF; CDR3nt: TGTGCCAGCAGCCCAAATCAGGCCTATTTCAATGAGCAGTTCTTC
abundance: NA; v_gene: TRBV4-3; d_gene: NA; j_gene: TRBJ2-1; CDR3aa: CASSQVSGNEQFF; CDR3nt: TGCGCCAGCAGCCAAGTGTCAGGGAACGAGCAGTTCTTC
abundance: NA; v_gene: TRBV5-1; d_gene: NA; j_gene: TRBJ1-4; CDR3aa: CASSFGNTNEKLFF; CDR3nt: TGCGCCAGCAGCTTCGGGAACACTAATGAAAAACTGTTTTTT
abundance: few; v_gene: TRBV6-1; d_gene: NA; j_gene: TRBJ2-5; CDR3aa: CASSAAGRGETQYF; CDR3nt: TGTGCCAGCAGTGCCGCAGGGCGGGGAGAGACCCAGTACTTC
abundance: few; v_gene: TRBV2; d_gene: NA; j_gene: TRBJ2-3; CDR3aa: CASSGGRRLTDTQYF; CDR3nt: TGTGCCAGCAGTGGGGGGCGGCGGCTCACAGATACGCAGTATTTT
abundance: few; v_gene: TRBV30; d_gene: TRBD1; j_gene: TRBJ2-1; CDR3aa: CAWSVLGGYEQFF; CDR3nt: TGTGCCTGGAGTGTACTAGGGGGCTATGAGCAGTTCTTC
abundance: many; v_gene: TRBV7-9; d_gene: NA; j_gene: TRBJ2-5; CDR3aa: CASSPSWAGTETQYF; CDR3nt: TGTGCCAGCAGCCCTAGCTGGGCAGGGACGGAGACCCAGTACTTC
abundance: many; v_gene: TRBV12-3/TRBV12-4; d_gene: NA; j_gene: TRBJ1-1; CDR3aa: CASTSDHMNTEAFF; CDR3nt: TGTGCCAGCACCTCGGACCACATGAACACTGAAGCTTTCTTT
abundance: NA; v_gene: TRBV30; d_gene: TRBD1; j_gene: TRBJ1-4; CDR3aa: CAWSAGTGGANEKLFF; CDR3nt: TGTGCCTGGAGTGCCGGGACAGGGGGAGCTAATGAAAAACTGTTTTTT
abundance: few; v_gene: TRBV6-2/TRBV6-3; d_gene: TRBD2; j_gene: TRBJ2-7; CDR3aa: CASTSYGGSSSYEQYF; CDR3nt: TGTGCCAGCACCTCCTACGGCGGGAGTAGTTCCTACGAGCAGTACTTC
abundance: NA; v_gene: TRBV10-2; d_gene: NA; j_gene: TRBJ2-7; CDR3aa: CASSYPFYEQYF; CDR3nt: TGCGCCAGCAGTTACCCCTTCTACGAGCAGTACTTC
abundance: many; v_gene: TRBV12-3/TRBV12-4; d_gene: TRBD1; j_gene: TRBJ2-2; CDR3aa: CASSLGQGDTGELFF; CDR3nt: TGTGCCAGCAGTTTAGGACAGGGAGACACCGGGGAGCTGTTTTTT
abundance: few; v_gene: TRBV15; d_gene: NA; j_gene: TRBJ1-4; CDR3aa: CATSRTEKLFF; CDR3nt: TGTGCCACCAGCAGGACTGAAAAACTGTTTTTT